This T cell receptor (beta chain) was sequenced in a study of Tregs in tolerant kidney transplant recipients. Comments on this clone: Its specificity is not known.

Study-level points and caveats: Findings come from small patient numbers and require larger validation.

The repertoire was sequenced with immunoSEQ multiplex PCR; TCRdb's copy has only in-frame clones and lacks some. This table has about 4,800 clones, roughly 43% appearing once. With V trimmed by 4 bases and J by 2 bases, 3 bases remained unmatched. CDR3 length equals 14 residues. Germline loops: CDR1 SGHDT, CDR2 YYEEEE. The chain recombines TRBV5-6 with TRBJ2-3; TRBD2 agrees at 8 bases. The sequenced sample consisted of CD8+ T cells from blood cultured with allogeneic cells. This clonotype was sampled from a human donor in good health. The CDR3 sequence: CASSTAGATDTQYF. The CDR3 DNA follows: TGTGCCAGCAGCACAGCGGGGGCCACAGATACGCAGTATTTT.